The T cell receptor (beta chain) described here comes from a study of tumor and adjacent non-tumor tissue in lung cancer. This sample's RNA came from whole unsorted tissue. The normal lung tissue was taken more than 3 cm from the tumor edge. On this clonotype itself: An end of the junction does not agree with germline; a read error may underlie this.

This CDR3 is built from 15 residues. A modified ARM-PCR protocol with three rounds of nested PCR amplified TCRbeta. TCRdb called the multiplex PCR reads again in MiXCR, with one record for every CDR3 protein. The sample comprises some 95,000 distinct CDR3 sequences, about 80% of which are singletons, and 30% rests with the top ten. This TCR was sampled from a man in his 60s with small cell lung cancer. V gene TRBV12-3 or TRBV12-4 combines with J gene TRBJ2-1; 10 bases line up with TRBD2. The sequenced sample was distant non-tumor lung tissue. The CDR3 coding sequence is TGTGCTAGCAGCATGACTAGCGGGTTTTACAATGAGCAGTTCTTC. Translating it yields CASSMTSGFYNEQFF.